This passage covers 19 T cell receptor beta chains from one sample sequenced in a study of T cells in Graves' hyperthyroidism and ophthalmopathy. Using RNA transcripts as the source, TCR beta CDR3 regions were amplified. The HTBI primer set was used in a first-round RT-PCR of the TCR CDR3. TCRdb re-analysed the multiplex PCR reads in MiXCR, keeping a single row per CDR3 protein. The table records some 300,000 distinct CDR3 sequences, roughly 19% of them present only once. The sample was blood. All receptors come from a man in his forties or fifties with Graves' ophthalmopathy.

This clonotype appeared many times. The CDR3: CSVERQRGYEQYF. The CDR3 DNA follows: TGCAGCGTTGAGAGGCAGCGGGGCTACGAGCAGTACTTC. The rearrangement links TRBV29-1 to TRBJ2-7, with TRBD2 identical over 7 bases. Germline V gives CDR1 SQVTM, CDR2 ANQGSEA. The CDR3 loop spans 13 amino acids. The V gene end was trimmed by 3 bases and the J gene end by 3 bases; junction bases not matched to a gene: 5.

This clonotype came up a few times. This chain connects TRBV6-1 to TRBJ2-7; the match to TRBD2 covers 9 bases. J gave up 3 bases and V 5 bases, and 8 bases lay outside the gene matches. The CDR3 sequence is 15 residues long. Per germline, CDR1 MNHNS and CDR2 SASEGT. CDR3 coding DNA: TGTGCCAGCAGTTTCTTAGCGGGAGCCAACTACGAGCAGTACTTC. Its protein is CASSFLAGANYEQYF.

About this clonotype itself: Germline is not matched at one junction end, which may reflect a read error. The rearrangement joins TRBV28 to TRBJ2-5; D not resolved. Germline V gene lookup returns CDR1 MDHEN and CDR2 SYDVKM. The CDR3 covers 14 residues. This CDR3 is CASNTHGLQEAQYF. The CDR3 nucleotides are TGTGCCAGTAACACACACGGGCTGCAAGAGGCCCAGTACTTC.

This clonotype was observed a few times. The chain links TRBV5-4 to TRBJ2-4; D unresolved. This CDR3 is built from 16 residues. V was trimmed by 2 bases and J by 1 base, leaving 13 bases between them. Germline V lookup: CDR1 SGHNT, CDR2 YYREEE (reference sequence). The CDR3 loop reads CASSFRQGSAKNIQYF. The CDR3 region has the DNA TGTGCCAGCAGCTTTAGACAAGGCTCTGCCAAAAACATTCAGTACTTC.

There are many counts of this clonotype. This sequence joins TRBV28 and TRBJ1-1; no reliable D call. Trimming took off 5 bases at V and 1 base at J, with 11 bases between the two ends. Germline loops: CDR1 MDHEN, CDR2 SYDVKM. This CDR3 contains 14 residues. CDR3 region: CASSLPVQNTEAFF. The CDR3 DNA sequence: TGTGCCAGCAGTCTCCCGGTACAGAACACTGAAGCTTTCTTT.

The chain carries TRBV6-1 and TRBJ1-2; perhaps TRBD1 as D (6 bases). Germline V gene lookup returns CDR1 MNHNS and CDR2 SASEGT. This CDR3 is built from 15 residues. The V and J ends lost 6 bases and 0 bases respectively, with 14 bases between them. CDR3 region: CASSKGGLANYGYTF. CDR3 bases: TGTGCCAGCAGCAAGGGGGGCCTAGCTAACTATGGCTACACCTTC.

The chain uses TRBV3-1 and TRBJ1-5; a weak D match, TRBD1 (5 bases). The CDR3 consists of 15 residues. Germline V gene data show CDR1 as LGHDT and CDR2 as YNNKEL (reference sequence). The V end lost 0 bases, the J end lost 0 bases, and 6 bases lay between the germline ends. As DNA, the CDR3 is TGTGCCAGCAGCCAAGACAGGGCTAGCAATCAGCCCCAGCATTTT. Translated: CASSQDRASNQPQHF.

The chain has TRBV11-2 and TRBJ1-4; TRBD1 matches at 8 bases. The CDR3 has 17 amino acids. With 4 bases clipped from V and 1 base from J, the junction kept 8 bases outside the gene matches. In germline, CDR1 is SGHAT, CDR2 FQNNGV. The CDR3 region has the DNA TGTGCCAGCAGCTCCGGGACAGGTGGTCGAACTAATGAAAAACTGTTTTTT. Translation gives CASSSGTGGRTNEKLFF.

This clonotype was counted many times. The chain links TRBV28 to TRBJ2-3; a possible D gene is TRBD1 (6 bases). The CDR3 runs 15 residues. Germline V lookup: CDR1 MDHEN, CDR2 SYDVKM. The germline V and J ends were trimmed by 7 bases and 2 bases, with 16 bases remaining between them. CDR3 DNA sequence: TGTGCCAGCAATTCGCCGACAGGAGACACAGATACGCAGTATTTT. Residues: CASNSPTGDTDTQYF.

The chain couples TRBV18 to TRBJ2-3, with D tentatively TRBD2 (7 bases). This CDR3 comprises 15 residues. Germline CDR1 reads KGHSH; CDR2 reads LQKENI. With 3 bases removed from V and 8 bases from J, the gap between germline ends came to 18 bases. The CDR3 spells CASSPQTTGGSTQYF. The CDR3 DNA reads as TGTGCCAGCTCACCCCAAACGACGGGGGGCAGTACGCAGTATTTT.

The genes are TRBV7-9 and TRBJ2-4; the match to TRBD2 covers 7 bases. Germline trimming cut 8 bases from V and 2 bases from J; bases unmatched to any gene: 3. Germline V CDR1 and CDR2: SEHNR, FQNEAQ (reference sequence). This CDR3 is built from 13 residues. The CDR3 region is CASSRETKNIQYF. The CDR3 coding sequence is TGTGCCAGCTCGCGGGAGACCAAAAACATTCAGTACTTC.

This clonotype came up many times. The chain is built from TRBV5-8 and TRBJ2-2; 12 bases map to TRBD1. The CDR3 spans 14 residues. Per the germline V gene, CDR1 is SGHTS and CDR2 is YDEGEE. V shed 3 bases, J shed 11 bases, and the junction held 5 bases outside the gene matches. The CDR3 here is CASSWGTGGGELFF. For the CDR3, the DNA is TGTGCCAGCAGCTGGGGGACAGGGGGCGGAGAGCTGTTTTTT.

This clonotype has only a few counts. The V gene is TRBV7-9, the J gene TRBJ2-7; TRBD1 matches at 10 bases. This CDR3 comprises 16 residues. The V segment lost 5 bases and the J segment 6 bases; nucleotides outside the gene matches: 13. CDR1 and CDR2 from the germline V gene are SEHNR and FQNEAQ (reference sequence). This chain's CDR3 is CASSPRGGTGVPEQYF. CDR3 in DNA: TGTGCCAGCAGCCCCCGAGGAGGGACAGGGGTTCCCGAGCAGTACTTC.

In this sample, this clonotype turned up a few times. The chain carries TRBV14 and TRBJ2-7; D possibly uses TRBD1 or TRBD2 (6 bases each). Deletions cut 1 base from V and 6 bases from J, with 25 bases between. This CDR3 comprises 18 residues. CDR1 is SGHDN, CDR2 FVKESK, per germline. Here the CDR3 reads CASSQGSSMGGRVCEQYF. CDR3 bases: TGTGCCAGCAGCCAAGGGTCCAGTATGGGGGGCAGGGTATGCGAGCAGTACTTC.

The chain uses TRBV6-6 and TRBJ1-1; D perhaps matches TRBD1 (6 bases). The V end lost 0 bases, the J end lost 1 base, and 12 bases lay between the germline ends. The CDR3 is 16 residues long. The germline gives CDR1 MNHNY, CDR2 SVGAGI (reference sequence). The CDR3 region is CASSYSGGRGNTEAFF. CDR3 in DNA: TGTGCCAGCAGTTACTCTGGGGGCCGCGGGAACACTGAAGCTTTCTTT.

Ten or more counts support this clonotype. V gene TRBV20-1 combines with J gene TRBJ2-7, with 7 bases lining up with TRBD1. The CDR3 extends over 12 amino acids. CDR1 and CDR2 from the germline V gene are DFQATT and SNEGSKA (reference sequence). The ends lost 5 bases at V and 2 bases at J; junction bases unmatched: 3. The CDR3 protein is CSASGQAYEQYF. CDR3 DNA sequence: TGCAGTGCTTCCGGACAGGCCTACGAGCAGTACTTC.

This clonotype was recorded many times. The CDR3 DNA sequence: TGTGCCAGCAGCCCCTCAGGGCGGGCACCCCAGCATTTT. Its protein product is CASSPSGRAPQHF. The chain is built from TRBV14 and TRBJ1-5; D is possibly TRBD1 (5 bases). This CDR3 region has 13 residues. In germline, CDR1 is SGHDN, CDR2 FVKESK. V lost 4 bases to trimming and J lost 10 bases, with 14 bases between them.

This chain joins TRBV7-6 and TRBJ2-7; D is possibly TRBD1 (5 bases). V lost 2 bases, J lost 6 bases, and 8 bases lay in between. Germline V gene data show CDR1 as SGHVS and CDR2 as FNYEAQ. The CDR3 loop spans 12 amino acids. CDR3 in amino acids: CASSLQGSEQYF. In DNA, the CDR3 is TGTGCCAGCAGCTTACAGGGTTCCGAGCAGTACTTC.

This clonotype was seen a handful of times. The chain links TRBV10-3 to TRBJ1-1; D gene ambiguous. Trimming stripped 0 bases from V and 5 bases from J, with 25 bases between. This CDR3 is built from 19 residues. Germline-derived CDR1 and CDR2 are ENHRY and SYGVKD. The CDR3 reads CAISESYDQAEGELTEAFF. In DNA form, the CDR3 reads TGTGCCATCAGTGAGTCTTACGACCAGGCCGAGGGCGAACTAACTGAAGCTTTCTTT.